These 16 T cell receptor beta chains were all obtained from the same sample, sequenced in a study of cytomegalovirus exposure and HLA in healthy donors. A multiplex PCR was run with 60 Vbeta primers and 13 Jbeta primers. Clones were read by immunoSEQ multiplex PCR, and TCRdb kept only the in-frame ones, dropping some. The table records around 85,000 clones, about 77% of them present only once. What was sequenced was PBMCs. Every receptor here comes from a man aged 60-69 years in good health and CMV-seronegative.

This sequence joins TRBV4-1 and TRBJ1-4; the D is unclear. The V gene's germline CDR1 is MGHRA and CDR2 YSYEKL. The CDR3 sequence is 16 residues long. The V end was cut by 0 bases, the J end by 8 bases, with 16 bases between. Here the CDR3 reads CASSQEGPGFREKLFF. In DNA, the CDR3 is TGCGCCAGCAGCCAAGAAGGCCCGGGGTTTAGAGAAAAACTGTTTTTT.

This chain connects TRBV6-1 to TRBJ1-2, with 7 positions matching TRBD1. The ends lost 4 bases at V and 2 bases at J; junction bases unmatched: 4. Germline V gene sequence: CDR1 MNHNS, CDR2 SASEGT. The CDR3 is 14 residues long. In nucleotides, the CDR3 is TGTGCCAGCAGTGCTGGGACAGCCAACTATGGCTACACCTTC. Translated: CASSAGTANYGYTF.

The chain is built from TRBV18 and TRBJ2-5; D is possibly TRBD1 (5 bases). The end of the DNA aligns better with TRBJ2-7, so the J call may be wrong. From germline, CDR1 is KGHSH and CDR2 LQKENI. The length of the CDR3 is 13 residues. CDR3 in DNA: TGTGCCAGCTCACCAGATTCAGGGTCCGAGCAGTACTTC. It specifies CASSPDSGSEQYF.

The rearrangement links TRBV5-6 to TRBJ2-7; 8 nucleotides line up with TRBD2. This CDR3 is 14 amino acids long. J gave up 4 bases and V 6 bases, and 9 bases lay outside the gene matches. The V gene's germline CDR1 is SGHDT and CDR2 YYEEEE. The chain's CDR3 is CASTSGLGSYEQYF. The CDR3 nucleotides are TGTGCCAGCACTTCGGGACTAGGATCGTACGAGCAGTACTTC.

The gene calls are TRBV19 and TRBJ1-5; no firm D call. Trimming left V 9 bases short and J 2 bases short, with 17 bases between. Looked up from germline, CDR1 is LNHDA and CDR2 is SQIVND (reference sequence). The length of the CDR3 is 15 residues. CDR3 coding DNA: TGTGCCAGACGCCCCCGTTTTACGGGCAATCAGCCCCAGCATTTT. This gives the protein CARRPRFTGNQPQHF.

The chain combines TRBV19 with TRBJ2-7; a possible D gene is TRBD1 (5 bases). Trimming left V 9 bases short and J 5 bases short, with 17 bases between. This CDR3 spans 13 amino acids. Germline lookup yields CDR1 LNHDA and CDR2 SQIVND (reference sequence). CDR3 region: CASGQGIINEQYF. The CDR3 region has the DNA TGTGCCAGCGGACAAGGGATTATCAACGAGCAGTACTTC. Combining the CDR3 with reference TRBV19 and TRBJ2-7 gives the whole variable domain DGGITQSPKYLFRKEGQNVTLSCEQNLNHDAMYWYRQDPGQGLRLIYYSQIVNDFQKGDIAEGYSVSREKKESFPLTVTSAQKNPTAFYLCASGQGIINEQYFGPGTRLTVT.

V is TRBV7-7 and J is TRBJ2-5; 7 nucleotides line up with TRBD1. CDR1 and CDR2 from the germline V gene are SSHAT and FNYEAQ (reference sequence). The J segment lost 4 bases and the V segment lost 5 bases, leaving 4 bases of the junction unmatched. The CDR3 extends over 13 amino acids. In DNA, the CDR3 is TGTGCCAGCAGCATGAACAGGGGAGAGACCCAGTACTTC. It is translated as CASSMNRGETQYF.

The chain is built from TRBV9 and TRBJ2-4; TRBD1 agrees at 7 bases. CDR3 length: 15 residues. J was trimmed by 6 bases and V by 3 bases; bases with no gene match: 9. Germline CDR1 is SGDLS and CDR2 is YYNGEE. The CDR3 loop is CASSARTGAGNIQYF. CDR3 nucleotide sequence: TGTGCCAGCAGCGCAAGAACAGGGGCGGGAAACATTCAGTACTTC.

As DNA, the CDR3 is TGTGCCAGCAGTGAAGCGCTTCTAAGGAGCTCCTACGAGCAGTACTTC. Translating gives CASSEALLRSSYEQYF. This sequence joins TRBV6-1 and TRBJ2-7; D is undetermined. Trimming removed 0 bases at V and 0 bases at J, with 12 bases between. CDR3 length equals 16 residues. Germline V gives CDR1 MNHNS, CDR2 SASEGT.

The rearrangement uses TRBV6-1 and TRBJ1-5; perhaps TRBD1 as D (5 bases). The length of the CDR3 is 12 residues. Looked up from germline, CDR1 is MNHNS and CDR2 is SASEGT. V gave up 6 bases and J gave up 5 bases, with 8 bases separating them. The CDR3 coding sequence is TGTGCCAGCAGCTGGGGGGATCAGCCCCAGCATTTT. This gives the protein CASSWGDQPQHF.

This chain uses TRBV6-5 with TRBJ1-1; no firm D call. Looked up from germline, CDR1 is MNHEY and CDR2 is SVGAGI. Trimming left V 5 bases short and J 2 bases short, with 15 bases between. This CDR3 region has 15 residues. The CDR3 DNA sequence: TGTGCCAGCAGTGCTCCGTCGGGAGACAACACTGAAGCTTTCTTT. Translated: CASSAPSGDNTEAFF.

The J gene is TRBJ1-2, the V gene TRBV28; maybe TRBD1 (5 bases). Trimming pared 3 bases from V and 8 bases from J, leaving 7 bases between. The CDR3 contains 11 residues. Germline CDR1 is MDHEN and CDR2 is SYDVKM. CDR3 bases: TGTGCCAGCAGTTTCCGACAGGGCTACACCTTC. This translates into CASSFRQGYTF.

In its sample, this clone was seen once. The CDR3 DNA is TGCGCCAGCAGCCAAGATGGGACAGGGGGCTACGAGCAGTACTTC. Translating gives CASSQDGTGGYEQYF. This chain connects TRBV4-1 to TRBJ2-7, with 11 bases matching TRBD1. J lost 3 bases, V lost 0 bases, and 1 base had no gene match. There are 15 residues in the CDR3. Germline assignment: CDR1 MGHRA and CDR2 YSYEKL.

The chain uses TRBV19 and TRBJ2-5, with TRBD2 identical over 10 bases. The CDR3 consists of 16 residues. Looked up from germline, CDR1 is LNHDA and CDR2 is SQIVND (reference sequence). V was pared by 3 bases and J by 5 bases, with 9 bases of the junction left unmatched. CDR3: CASSITTSGWGETQYF. CDR3 sequence (DNA): TGTGCCAGTAGTATCACGACTAGCGGGTGGGGGGAGACCCAGTACTTC.

The chain links TRBV4-1 to TRBJ2-5; D is perhaps TRBD1 (6 bases). The J call is in doubt because the DNA end fits TRBJ2-7 better. CDR3 length: 14 residues. Germline values: CDR1 MGHRA, CDR2 YSYEKL. For the CDR3, the DNA is TGCGCCAGCACCCCCGGGACATCCTCCTACGAGCAGTACTTC. It yields the protein CASTPGTSSYEQYF.

The sample holds one count of this clone. This chain connects TRBV29-1 to TRBJ2-3; tentatively, D is TRBD2 (6 bases). The germline V gene encodes CDR1 SQVTM and CDR2 ANQGSEA. This CDR3 comprises 10 residues. With 7 bases removed from V and 5 bases from J, the gap between germline ends came to 7 bases. The CDR3 DNA follows: TGCAGCGGGCGGGGAGATACGCAGTATTTT. Translation gives CSGRGDTQYF.